This TCR beta chain was sequenced during a study of cytomegalovirus exposure and HLA in healthy donors. Assay used: immunoSEQ multiplex PCR; TCRdb lists only in-frame clones, some missing. This sample has roughly 140,000 clones, with just over 90% found just once. Study-wide results and caveats: Rare sequences made up most TCRs, while some public TCRs were found in many donors. Reports showed the classifier diagnosing cytomegalovirus status with high specificity and sensitivity.

A word on this clone: Antigen specificity is unknown.

V lost 1 base and J lost 0, with 6 bases in between. The germline V gene encodes CDR1 SGHAT and CDR2 FQDESV (reference sequence). CDR3 length: 14 amino acids. Sequenced material: PBMCs. The chain joins TRBV11-1 to TRBJ1-1; D gene uncertain. This sequence originates from a man in his late teens or twenties in good health and CMV-seronegative. Written as DNA, the CDR3 is TGTGCCAGCAGCTTAGAACAGATGAACACTGAAGCTTTCTTT. Its translation: CASSLEQMNTEAFF.